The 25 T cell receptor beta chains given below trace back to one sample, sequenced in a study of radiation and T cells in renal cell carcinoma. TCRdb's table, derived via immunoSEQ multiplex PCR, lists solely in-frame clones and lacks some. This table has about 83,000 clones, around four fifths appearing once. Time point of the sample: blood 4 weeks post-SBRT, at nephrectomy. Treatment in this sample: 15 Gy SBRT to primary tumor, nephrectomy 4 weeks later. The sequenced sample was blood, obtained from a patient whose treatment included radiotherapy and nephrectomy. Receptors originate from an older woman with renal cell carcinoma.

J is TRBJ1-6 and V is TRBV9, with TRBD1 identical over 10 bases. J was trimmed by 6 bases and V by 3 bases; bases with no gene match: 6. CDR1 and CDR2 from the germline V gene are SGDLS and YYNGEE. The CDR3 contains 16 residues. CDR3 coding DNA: TGTGCCAGCAGCGACCTACGACAGGGGGCTAATTCACCCCTCCACTTT. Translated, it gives CASSDLRQGANSPLHF.

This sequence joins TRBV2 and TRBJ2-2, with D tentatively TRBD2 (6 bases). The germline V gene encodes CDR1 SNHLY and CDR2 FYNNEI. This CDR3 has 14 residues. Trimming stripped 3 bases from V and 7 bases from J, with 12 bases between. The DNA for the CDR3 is TGTGCCAGCAGTGATTTTCCGGGGGACGGGGAGCTGTTTTTT. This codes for CASSDFPGDGELFF.

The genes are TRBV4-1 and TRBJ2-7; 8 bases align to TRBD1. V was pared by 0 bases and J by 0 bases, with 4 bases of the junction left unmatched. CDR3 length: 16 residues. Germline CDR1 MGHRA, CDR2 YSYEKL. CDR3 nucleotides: TGCGCCAGCAGCCAAGATCAGGACAGGGTCTCCTACGAGCAGTACTTC. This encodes CASSQDQDRVSYEQYF.

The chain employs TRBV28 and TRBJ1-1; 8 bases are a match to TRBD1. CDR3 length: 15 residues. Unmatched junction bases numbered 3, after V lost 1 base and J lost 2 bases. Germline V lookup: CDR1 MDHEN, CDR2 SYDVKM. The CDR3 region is CASSLSDRANTEAFF. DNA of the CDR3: TGTGCCAGCAGTTTATCGGACAGGGCTAACACTGAAGCTTTCTTT.

The CDR3, as DNA: TGTGCCAGTAGTAGTCTCATTAGCAATCAGCCCCAGCATTTT. Translation gives CASSSLISNQPQHF. The chain joins TRBV19 to TRBJ1-5; unclear D gene. The CDR3 spans 14 residues. The V gene lost 4 bases and the J gene lost 0 bases, with 7 bases spanning the gap. The V gene's germline CDR1 is LNHDA and CDR2 SQIVND (reference sequence). Supplemented by reference TRBV19 and TRBJ1-5, the full variable domain reads DGGITQSPKYLFRKEGQNVTLSCEQNLNHDAMYWYRQDPGQGLRLIYYSQIVNDFQKGDIAEGYSVSREKKESFPLTVTSAQKNPTAFYLCASSSLISNQPQHFGDGTRLSIL.

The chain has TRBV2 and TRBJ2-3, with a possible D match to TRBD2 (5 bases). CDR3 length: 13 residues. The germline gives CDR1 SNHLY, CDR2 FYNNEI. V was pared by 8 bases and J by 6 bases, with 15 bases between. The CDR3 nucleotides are TGTGCCAGCGGATCGATAGTAGCGGATACGCAGTATTTT. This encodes CASGSIVADTQYF. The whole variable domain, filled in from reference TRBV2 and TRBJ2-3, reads EPEVTQTPSHQVTQMGQEVILRCVPISNHLYFYWYRQILGQKVEFLVSFYNNEISEKSEIFDDQFSVERPDGSNFTLKIRSTKLEDSAMYFCASGSIVADTQYFGPGTRLTVL.

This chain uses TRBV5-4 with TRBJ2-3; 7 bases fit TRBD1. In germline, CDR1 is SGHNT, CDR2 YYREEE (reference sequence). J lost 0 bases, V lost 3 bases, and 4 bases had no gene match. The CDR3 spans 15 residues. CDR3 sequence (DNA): TGTGCCAGCAGCTACTACAGGGGTAGCACAGATACGCAGTATTTT. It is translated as CASSYYRGSTDTQYF.

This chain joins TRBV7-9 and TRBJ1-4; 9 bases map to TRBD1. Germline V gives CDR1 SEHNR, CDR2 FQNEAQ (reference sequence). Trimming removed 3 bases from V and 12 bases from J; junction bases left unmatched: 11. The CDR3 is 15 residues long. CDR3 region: CASSLWEDRGGELFF. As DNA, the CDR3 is TGTGCCAGCAGCTTGTGGGAGGACAGGGGTGGTGAACTGTTTTTT. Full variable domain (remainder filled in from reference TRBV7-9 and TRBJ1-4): DTGVSQNPRHKITKRGQNVTFRCDPISEHNRLYWYRQTLGQGPEFLTYFQNEAQLEKSRLLSDRFSAERPKGSFSTLEIQRTEQGDSAMYLCASSLWEDRGGELFFGSGTQLSVL.

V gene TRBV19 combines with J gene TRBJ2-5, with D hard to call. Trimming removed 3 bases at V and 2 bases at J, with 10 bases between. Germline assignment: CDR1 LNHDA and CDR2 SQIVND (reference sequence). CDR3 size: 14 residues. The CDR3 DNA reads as TGTGCCAGTAGTATGCGGCAGACTCAAGAGACCCAGTACTTC. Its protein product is CASSMRQTQETQYF.

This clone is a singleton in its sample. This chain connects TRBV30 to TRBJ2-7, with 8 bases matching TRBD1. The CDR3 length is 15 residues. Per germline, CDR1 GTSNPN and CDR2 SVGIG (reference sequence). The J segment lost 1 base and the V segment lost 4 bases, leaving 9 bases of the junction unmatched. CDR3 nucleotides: TGTGCCTGGACCCGGACAGGGCGACCATCCTACGAGCAGTACTTC. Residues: CAWTRTGRPSYEQYF.

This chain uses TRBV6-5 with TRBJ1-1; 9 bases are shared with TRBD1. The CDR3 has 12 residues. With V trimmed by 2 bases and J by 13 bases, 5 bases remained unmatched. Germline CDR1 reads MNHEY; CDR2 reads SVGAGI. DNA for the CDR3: TGTGCCAGCAGTTACCGGACAGGGGCCGGTTTCTTT. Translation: CASSYRTGAGFF.

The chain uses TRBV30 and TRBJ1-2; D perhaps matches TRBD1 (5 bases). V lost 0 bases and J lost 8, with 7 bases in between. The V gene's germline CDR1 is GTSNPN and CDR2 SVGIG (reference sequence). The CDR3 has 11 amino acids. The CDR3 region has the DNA TGTGCCTGGAGTGTAGGGGCGGGCTACACCTTC. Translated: CAWSVGAGYTF. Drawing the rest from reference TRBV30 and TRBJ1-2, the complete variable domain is SQTIHQWPATLVQPVGSPLSLECTVEGTSNPNLYWYRQAAGRGLQLLFYSVGIGQISSEVPQNLSASRPQDRQFILSSKKLLLSDSGFYLCAWSVGAGYTFGSGTRLTVV.

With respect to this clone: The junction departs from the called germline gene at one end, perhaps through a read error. This CDR3 is CASSLLGVRVYGYAF. DNA for the CDR3: TGTGCCAGCAGCTTACTCGGGGTACGTGTCTATGGCTACGCCTTC. This sequence joins TRBV5-8 and TRBJ1-2; D remains unclear. CDR1 is SGHTS, CDR2 YDEGEE, per germline. The CDR3 covers 15 residues.

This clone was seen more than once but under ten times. The CDR3 loop reads CASSYGGSMNTEAFF. In DNA, the CDR3 is TGTGCCAGCAGTTACGGGGGATCGATGAACACTGAAGCTTTCTTT. This sequence joins TRBV6-5 and TRBJ1-1; TRBD1 might be the D (5 bases). Germline CDR1 and CDR2: MNHEY and SVGAGI. V lost 2 bases to trimming and J lost 0 bases, with 10 bases between them. The length of the CDR3 is 15 residues.

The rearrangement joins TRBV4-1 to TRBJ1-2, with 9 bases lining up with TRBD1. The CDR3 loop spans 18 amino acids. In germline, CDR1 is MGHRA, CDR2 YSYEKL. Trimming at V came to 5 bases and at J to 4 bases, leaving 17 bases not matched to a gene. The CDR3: CASSYQTSDRGRFYGYTF. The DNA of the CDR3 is TGCGCCAGCAGCTACCAGACTTCAGACAGGGGGAGGTTCTATGGCTACACCTTC.

The CDR3 here is CASSWSSEKLFF. DNA for the CDR3: TGTGCCAGTAGTTGGTCCAGCGAAAAACTGTTTTTT. The J gene is TRBJ1-4, the V gene TRBV19, with D hard to call. The CDR3 covers 12 residues. The germline gives CDR1 LNHDA, CDR2 SQIVND (reference sequence). V was trimmed by 5 bases and J by 8 bases, leaving 9 bases between them.

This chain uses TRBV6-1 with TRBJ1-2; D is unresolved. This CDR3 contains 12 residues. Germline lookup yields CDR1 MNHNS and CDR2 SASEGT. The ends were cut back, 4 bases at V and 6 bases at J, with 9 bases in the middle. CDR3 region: CASSVAQDGYTF. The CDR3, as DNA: TGTGCCAGCAGTGTGGCGCAGGATGGCTACACCTTC.

The DNA of the CDR3 is TGTGCCAGTAGTATAGACGGGAGAAGAGGCTACACCTTC. Protein product: CASSIDGRRGYTF. The rearrangement links TRBV19 to TRBJ1-2; D call uncertain. The ends were cut back, 0 bases at V and 8 bases at J, with 10 bases in the middle. Looked up from germline, CDR1 is LNHDA and CDR2 is SQIVND (reference sequence). The CDR3 runs 13 residues.

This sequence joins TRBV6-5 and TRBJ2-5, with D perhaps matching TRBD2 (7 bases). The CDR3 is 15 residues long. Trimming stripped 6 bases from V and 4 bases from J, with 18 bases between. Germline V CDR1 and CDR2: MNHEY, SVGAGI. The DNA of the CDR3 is TGTGCCAGCAGCGCAGGGGCGGGGGTCGCAGAGACCCAGTACTTC. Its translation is CASSAGAGVAETQYF.

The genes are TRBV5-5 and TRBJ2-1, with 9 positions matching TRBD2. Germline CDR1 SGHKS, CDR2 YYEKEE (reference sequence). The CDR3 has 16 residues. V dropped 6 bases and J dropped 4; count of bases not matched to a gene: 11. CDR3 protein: CASTSWTSVYYNEQFF. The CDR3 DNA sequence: TGTGCCAGCACTTCATGGACTAGCGTATATTACAATGAGCAGTTCTTC.

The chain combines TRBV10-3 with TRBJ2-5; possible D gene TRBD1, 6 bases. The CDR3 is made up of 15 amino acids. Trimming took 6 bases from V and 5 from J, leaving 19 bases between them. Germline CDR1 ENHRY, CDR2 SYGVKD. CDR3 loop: CAISPSQGMGETQYF. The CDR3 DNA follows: TGTGCCATCAGCCCTTCGCAGGGGATGGGCGAGACCCAGTACTTC.

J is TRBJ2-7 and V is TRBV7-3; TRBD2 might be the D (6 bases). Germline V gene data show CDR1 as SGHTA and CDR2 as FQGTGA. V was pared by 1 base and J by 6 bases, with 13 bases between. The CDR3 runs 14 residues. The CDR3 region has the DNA TGTGCCAGCAGCTTAAACGGGGGAACGGGCGAGCAGTACTTC. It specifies CASSLNGGTGEQYF.

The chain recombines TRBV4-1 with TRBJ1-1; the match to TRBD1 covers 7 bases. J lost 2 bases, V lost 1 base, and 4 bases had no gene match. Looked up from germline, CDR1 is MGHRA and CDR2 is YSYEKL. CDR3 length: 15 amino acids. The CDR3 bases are TGCGCCAGCAGCCAAGGGGCAGGGGGAAACACTGAAGCTTTCTTT. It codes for CASSQGAGGNTEAFF.

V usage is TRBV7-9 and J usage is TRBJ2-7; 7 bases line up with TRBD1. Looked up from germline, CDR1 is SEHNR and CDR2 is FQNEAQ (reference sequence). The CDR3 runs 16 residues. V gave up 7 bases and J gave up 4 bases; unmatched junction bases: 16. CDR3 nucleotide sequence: TGTGCCAGCACCTCTCAGCAGTCCGGGACAGCTTACGAGCAGTACTTC. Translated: CASTSQQSGTAYEQYF.

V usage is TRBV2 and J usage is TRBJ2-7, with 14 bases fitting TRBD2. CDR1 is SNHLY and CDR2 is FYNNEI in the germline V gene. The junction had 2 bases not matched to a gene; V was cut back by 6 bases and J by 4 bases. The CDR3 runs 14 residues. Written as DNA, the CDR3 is TGTGCCAGCAGGGGGACTAGCGGGAGTTACGAGCAGTACTTC. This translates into CASRGTSGSYEQYF.